This TCR beta chain emerged from a study of blood T cell repertoires in COVID-19. How the authors handled the data: Cell counts per sample came from amplifying reference gene primers. Clones were sequenced by immunoSEQ multiplex PCR, and TCRdb holds only the in-frame ones, with some missing. The V and J calls and clone size come from that table; D and trimming were worked out from the DNA. Of under 250,000 clones detected, under 90% appear once; the ten largest clones hold 2% to 3%. This clone came up a few times. The sample comprised peripheral blood. This clonotype was obtained from a woman in her forties with active or convalescent COVID-19.

Here the CDR3 reads CASSRQGDQPQHF. CDR3 nucleotide sequence: TGTGCCAGCAGCCGACAGGGAGATCAGCCCCAGCATTTT. The rearrangement joins TRBV7-2 to TRBJ1-5; TRBD1 matches at 7 bases. This CDR3 contains 13 residues. The trim removed 5 bases at V and 5 bases at J, leaving 3 bases unmatched. Germline CDR1 is SGHTA and CDR2 is FQGNSA. Complete variable domain (other parts from reference TRBV7-2 and TRBJ1-5): GAGVSQSPSNKVTEKGKDVELRCDPISGHTALYWYRQSLGQGLEFLIYFQGNSAPDKSGLPSDRFSAERTGGSVSTLTIQRTQQEDSAVYLCASSRQGDQPQHFGDGTRLSIL.